This TCR beta chain emerged from a study of beta chain features in type 1 diabetes. As for the study in general: Patients were similar to healthy donors in age and gender (as well as in cell yields). In all, some 100 million sorted cells from all samples were analyzed.

Regarding the study as a whole: Fewer insertions but more deletions were seen at VDJ junctions in type 1 diabetes patients.

About this clone: Antigen specificity is unknown.

V lost 3 bases and J lost 0, with 8 bases in between. The CDR3 extends over 15 amino acids. Looked up from germline, CDR1 is MNHNY and CDR2 is SVGAGI (reference sequence). The sequenced template was cDNA made from the entire isolated RNA. Some clones are missing from TCRdb's copy, which holds only in-frame ones; the method was immunoSEQ multiplex PCR. This repertoire shows about 360,000 clones, around an eighth found once; its top ten account for more than 0.015%. The sequenced material came from naive CD4+ T cells from blood. V and J are TRBV6-6 and TRBJ2-2, with TRBD1 as a possible D gene (6 bases). This sequence was found in a man in his late teens or twenties in good health. The CDR3 protein is CASSYRTANTGELFF. CDR3 nucleotides: TGTGCCAGCAGTTATCGGACAGCGAACACCGGGGAGCTGTTTTTT.